Listed below are T cell receptor beta chains from one sample, sequenced in a study of CD8 T cells in ankylosing spondylitis. TCRdb ran MiXCR on the 5' RACE reads and lists one entry per CDR3 protein. The table lists 150,000 to 200,000 distinct CDR3 sequences, 9.5% to 13% of them singletons. The sequenced sample was blood, either unsorted or a sorted T cell fraction (not recorded which). The receptors come from a male donor with ankylosing spondylitis or in good health (not recorded which). The CDR3 runs from the conserved cysteine through the conserved F or W. D genes are given only for firm matches. Clone size is given for some rows only: seen once, a few or many times, or a class if the clone is expanded.

TRBV4-3,many,-,CASSQEYREGEKLFF
TRBV5-5,-,TRBD2,CASRGGGRASYEQYF
TRBV12-3/TRBV12-4,many,-,CASSLYEKLFF
TRBV7-9,many,-,CASIQSGRDTQYF
TRBV19,-,-,CACGLAKGQPQHF
TRBV14,few,TRBD2,CASSQEISGIFTGELFF
TRBV20-1,few,TRBD2,CSARDWTSGGAGTGELFF
TRBV11-2,-,-,CASNLRTGSLGSGNTIYF
TRBV9,many,-,CASSVGSVGADTQYF
TRBV9,many,-,CASSVEFRGGSGNTIYF
TRBV20-1,many,TRBD1,CSAPPSTGKDTGELFF
TRBV28,many,-,CASSNNEQFF
TRBV20-1,many,TRBD1,CSAPLRDRGPGQYF
TRBV12-3/TRBV12-4,many,-,CASYLGNANNEQFF
TRBV29-1,many,-,CSVEDGTYEQYF
TRBV29-1,many,-,CSVVGGPRTGELFF